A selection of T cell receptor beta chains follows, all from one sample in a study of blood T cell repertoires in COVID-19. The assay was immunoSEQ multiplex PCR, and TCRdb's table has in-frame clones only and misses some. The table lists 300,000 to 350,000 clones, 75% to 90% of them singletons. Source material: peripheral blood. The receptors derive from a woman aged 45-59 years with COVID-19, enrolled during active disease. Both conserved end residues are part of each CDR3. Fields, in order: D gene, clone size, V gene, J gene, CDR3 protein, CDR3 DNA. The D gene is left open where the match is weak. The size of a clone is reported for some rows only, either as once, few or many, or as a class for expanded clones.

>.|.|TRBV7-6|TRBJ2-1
CASSSEKGMEQFF
TGTGCCAGCAGCTCCGAAAAGGGGATGGAGCAGTTCTTC
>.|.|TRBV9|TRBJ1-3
CASSVDRVSSGNTIYF
TGTGCCAGCAGCGTAGACAGGGTCTCCTCTGGAAACACCATATATTTT
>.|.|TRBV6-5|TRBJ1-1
CASNHWEGGTEAFF
TGTGCCAGCAACCATTGGGAGGGGGGCACTGAAGCTTTCTTT
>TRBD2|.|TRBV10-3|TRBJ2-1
CAISKAGGRNEQFF
TGTGCCATCAGTAAAGCGGGAGGGAGAAATGAGCAGTTCTTC
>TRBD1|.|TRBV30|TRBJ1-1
CAWSKVRQGNTEAFF
TGTGCCTGGAGTAAGGTGAGACAGGGGAACACTGAAGCTTTCTTT
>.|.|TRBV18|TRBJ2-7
CASSQGQGIEQYF
TGTGCCAGCTCACAAGGGCAGGGGATTGAGCAGTACTTC
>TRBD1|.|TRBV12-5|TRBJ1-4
CASGSFPTGEETKNEKLFF
TGTGCTAGTGGTTCCTTCCCGACAGGGGAGGAGACAAAAAATGAAAAACTGTTTTTT
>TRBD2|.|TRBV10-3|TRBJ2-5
CAISEPGGTSGSRETQYF
TGTGCCATCAGTGAACCCGGGGGGACTAGCGGGAGTAGGGAGACCCAGTACTTC
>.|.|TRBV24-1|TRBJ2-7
CATSDPRGAYEQYF
TGTGCCACCAGTGACCCCAGGGGAGCCTACGAGCAGTACTTC
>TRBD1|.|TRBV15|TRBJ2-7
CATSRQGANYEQYF
TGTGCCACCAGCAGACAGGGGGCGAACTACGAGCAGTACTTC
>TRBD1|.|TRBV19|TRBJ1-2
CASSMAGQGGSYGYTF
TGTGCCAGTAGTATGGCGGGACAGGGTGGTAGCTATGGCTACACCTTC
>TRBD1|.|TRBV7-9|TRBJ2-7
CASSSTGDEQYF
TGTGCCAGCAGCTCGACAGGGGACGAGCAGTACTTC
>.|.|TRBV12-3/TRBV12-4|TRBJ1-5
CASSTGSNQPQHF
TGTGCCAGCAGTACAGGGTCCAATCAGCCCCAGCATTTT
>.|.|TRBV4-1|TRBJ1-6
CASSHRDTRFSYNSPLHF
TGCGCCAGCAGCCATCGCGACACCAGGTTCTCCTATAATTCACCCCTCCACTTT
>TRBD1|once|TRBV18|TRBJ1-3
CASSPQPTGGSSGNTIYF
TGTGCCAGCTCACCACAGCCTACAGGGGGATCCTCTGGAAACACCATATATTTT
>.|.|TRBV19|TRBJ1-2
CASSIPRGLNGYTF
TGTGCCAGTAGTATCCCTCGGGGTCTCAATGGCTACACCTTC
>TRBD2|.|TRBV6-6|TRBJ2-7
CASKLAATYEQYF
TGTGCCAGCAAACTAGCGGCGACCTACGAGCAGTACTTC
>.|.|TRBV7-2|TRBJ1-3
CASSSPRGTTGNTIYF
TGTGCCAGCAGCTCCCCTCGGGGAACTACTGGAAACACCATATATTTT
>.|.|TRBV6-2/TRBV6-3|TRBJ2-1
CASSSRSAGSGEQFF
TGTGCCAGCAGTTCCCGCTCTGCCGGGTCGGGTGAGCAGTTCTTC
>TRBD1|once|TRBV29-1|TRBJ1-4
CSALGQERLFF
TGCAGCGCCCTGGGACAGGAGAGACTGTTTTTT
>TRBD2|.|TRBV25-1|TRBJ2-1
CASSPRTGGGYNEQFF
TGTGCCAGCAGTCCGCGGACTGGGGGGGGATACAATGAGCAGTTCTTC
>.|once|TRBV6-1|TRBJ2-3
CASSDPGLPGDTQYF
TGTGCCAGCAGTGACCCGGGACTGCCCGGGGATACGCAGTATTTT
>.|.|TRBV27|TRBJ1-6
CASSLGQYNSPLHF
TGTGCCAGCAGTTTAGGGCAGTATAATTCACCCCTCCACTTT
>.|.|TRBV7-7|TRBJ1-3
CASSLSRNQGNTIYF
TGTGCCAGCAGCTTGTCGCGGAATCAGGGAAACACCATATATTTT
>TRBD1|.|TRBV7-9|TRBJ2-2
CASSLSNRGTNTGELFF
TGTGCCAGCAGCTTATCAAACAGGGGAACGAACACCGGGGAGCTGTTTTTT
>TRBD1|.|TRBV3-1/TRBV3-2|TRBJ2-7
CASSQRDRGSYEQYF
TGTGCCAGCAGCCAGAGGGACAGGGGATCCTACGAGCAGTACTTC
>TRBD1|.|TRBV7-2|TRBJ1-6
CASSLGDRISYNSPLHF
TGTGCCAGCAGCTTAGGGGACAGGATCTCCTATAATTCACCCCTCCACTTT
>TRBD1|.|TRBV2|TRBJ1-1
CASSGDRGVATEAFF
TGTGCCAGCAGTGGGGACAGGGGGGTAGCCACTGAAGCTTTCTTT
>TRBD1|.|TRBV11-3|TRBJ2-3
CASSSRTGSTDTQYF
TGTGCCAGCAGCTCCAGGACAGGAAGCACAGATACGCAGTATTTT
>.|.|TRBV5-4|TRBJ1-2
CASSFAGARNGYTF
TGTGCCAGCAGTTTCGCAGGGGCGCGGAATGGCTACACCTTC
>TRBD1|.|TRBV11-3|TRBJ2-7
CASSHFRTGGHEQYF
TGTGCCAGCAGCCACTTCAGGACAGGGGGCCACGAGCAGTACTTC
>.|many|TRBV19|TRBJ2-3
CASSLDRSSTDTQYF
TGTGCCAGTAGTCTCGACAGGAGCAGCACAGATACGCAGTATTTT
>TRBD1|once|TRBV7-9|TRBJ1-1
CASSWKGANTEAFF
TGTGCCAGCAGCTGGAAGGGGGCGAACACTGAAGCTTTCTTT
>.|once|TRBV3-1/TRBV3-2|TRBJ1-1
CASSQGYRLNTEAFF
TGTGCCAGCAGCCAAGGATACAGGCTGAACACTGAAGCTTTCTTT
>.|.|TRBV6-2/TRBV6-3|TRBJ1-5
CASSSGQPQHF
TGTGCCAGCAGTTCCGGTCAGCCCCAGCATTTT
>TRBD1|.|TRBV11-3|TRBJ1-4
CASSLTGGVEKLFF
TGTGCCAGCAGCTTGACAGGGGGCGTTGAAAAACTGTTTTTT
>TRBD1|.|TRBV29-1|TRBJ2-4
CSAYRGGGKNIQYF
TGCAGCGCCTACAGGGGTGGGGGCAAAAACATTCAGTACTTC
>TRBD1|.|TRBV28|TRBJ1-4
CASSGQGIREKLFF
TGTGCCAGCAGTGGACAGGGAATAAGAGAAAAACTGTTTTTT
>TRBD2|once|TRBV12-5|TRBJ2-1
CASGLVGGSRHNEQFF
TGTGCTAGTGGTTTGGTAGGCGGGAGCCGCCACAATGAGCAGTTCTTC
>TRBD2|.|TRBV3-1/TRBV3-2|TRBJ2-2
CASSQDATGGDGELFF
TGTGCCAGCAGCCAAGATGCGACGGGAGGGGACGGGGAGCTGTTTTTT
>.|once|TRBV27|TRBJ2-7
CASSTQGSYEQYF
TGTGCCAGCAGCACTCAGGGGTCCTACGAGCAGTACTTC
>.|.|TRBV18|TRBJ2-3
CASSQQGKGADTQYF
TGTGCCAGCTCACAACAGGGAAAAGGCGCAGATACGCAGTATTTT
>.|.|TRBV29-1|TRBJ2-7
CSVLARTVREQYF
TGCAGCGTCTTAGCGCGGACGGTGAGGGAGCAGTACTTC